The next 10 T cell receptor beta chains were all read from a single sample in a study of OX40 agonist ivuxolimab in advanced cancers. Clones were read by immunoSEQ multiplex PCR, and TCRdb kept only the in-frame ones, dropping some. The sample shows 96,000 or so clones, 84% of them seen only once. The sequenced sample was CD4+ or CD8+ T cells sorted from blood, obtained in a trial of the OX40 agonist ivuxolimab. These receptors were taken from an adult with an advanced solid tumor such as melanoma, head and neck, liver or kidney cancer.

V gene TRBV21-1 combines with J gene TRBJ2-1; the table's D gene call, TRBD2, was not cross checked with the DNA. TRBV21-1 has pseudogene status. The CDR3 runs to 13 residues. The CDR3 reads CASNSSGYNEQFF. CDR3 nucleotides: TGTGCCAGCAATTCAAGCGGGTACAATGAGCAGTTCTTC.

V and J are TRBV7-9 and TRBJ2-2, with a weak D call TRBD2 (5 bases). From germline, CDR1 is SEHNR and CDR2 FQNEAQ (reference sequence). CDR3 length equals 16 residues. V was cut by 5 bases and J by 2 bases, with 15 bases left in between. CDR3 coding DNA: TGTGCCAGCAGCCCCCCCGGGAACCGAAACACCGGGGAGCTGTTTTTT. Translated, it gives CASSPPGNRNTGELFF. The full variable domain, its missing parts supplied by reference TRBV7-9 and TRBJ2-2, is DTGVSQNPRHKITKRGQNVTFRCDPISEHNRLYWYRQTLGQGPEFLTYFQNEAQLEKSRLLSDRFSAERPKGSFSTLEIQRTEQGDSAMYLCASSPPGNRNTGELFFGEGSRLTVL.

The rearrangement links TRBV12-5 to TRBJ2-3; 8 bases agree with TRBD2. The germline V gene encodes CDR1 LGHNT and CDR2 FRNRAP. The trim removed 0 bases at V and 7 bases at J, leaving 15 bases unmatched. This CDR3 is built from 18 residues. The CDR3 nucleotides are TGTGCTAGTGGTTTGGTACTACTGCGGGAGGCCCGGCTGTATACGCAGTATTTT. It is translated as CASGLVLLREARLYTQYF.

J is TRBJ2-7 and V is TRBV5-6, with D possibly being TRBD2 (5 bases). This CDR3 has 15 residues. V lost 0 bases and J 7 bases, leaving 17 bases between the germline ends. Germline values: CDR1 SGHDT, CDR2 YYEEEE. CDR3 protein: CASSLAVRAAQEQYF. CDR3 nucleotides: TGTGCCAGCAGCTTGGCCGTGCGGGCGGCACAGGAGCAGTACTTC.

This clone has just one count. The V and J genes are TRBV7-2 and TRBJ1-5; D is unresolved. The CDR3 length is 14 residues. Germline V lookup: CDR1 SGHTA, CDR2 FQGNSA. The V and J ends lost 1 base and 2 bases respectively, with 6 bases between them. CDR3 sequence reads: CASSLVWGNQPQHF. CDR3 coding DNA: TGTGCCAGCAGCTTAGTCTGGGGCAATCAGCCCCAGCATTTT.

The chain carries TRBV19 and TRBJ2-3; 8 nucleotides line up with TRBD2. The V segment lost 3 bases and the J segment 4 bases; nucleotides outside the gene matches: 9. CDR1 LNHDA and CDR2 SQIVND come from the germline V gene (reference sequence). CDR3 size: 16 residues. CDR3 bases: TGTGCCAGTAGTATCCAAGCGGGAGTAGGGGCAGATACGCAGTATTTT. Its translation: CASSIQAGVGADTQYF.

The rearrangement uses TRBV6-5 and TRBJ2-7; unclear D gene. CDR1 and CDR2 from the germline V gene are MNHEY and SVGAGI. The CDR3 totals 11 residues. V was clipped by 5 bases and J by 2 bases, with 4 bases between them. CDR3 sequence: CASSEAYEQYF. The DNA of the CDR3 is TGTGCCAGCAGTGAGGCCTACGAGCAGTACTTC.

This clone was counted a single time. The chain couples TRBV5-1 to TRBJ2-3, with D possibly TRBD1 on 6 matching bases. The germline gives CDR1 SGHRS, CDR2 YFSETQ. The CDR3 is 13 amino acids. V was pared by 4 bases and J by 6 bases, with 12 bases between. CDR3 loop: CASSVRGADTQYF. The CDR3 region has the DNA TGCGCCAGCAGCGTCAGGGGTGCCGATACGCAGTATTTT.

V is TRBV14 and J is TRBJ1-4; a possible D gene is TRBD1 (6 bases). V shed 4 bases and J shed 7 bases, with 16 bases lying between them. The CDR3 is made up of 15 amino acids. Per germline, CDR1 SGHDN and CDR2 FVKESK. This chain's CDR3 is CASSREGGLGEKLFF. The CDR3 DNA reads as TGTGCCAGCAGCCGGGAAGGGGGGCTTGGTGAAAAACTGTTTTTT.

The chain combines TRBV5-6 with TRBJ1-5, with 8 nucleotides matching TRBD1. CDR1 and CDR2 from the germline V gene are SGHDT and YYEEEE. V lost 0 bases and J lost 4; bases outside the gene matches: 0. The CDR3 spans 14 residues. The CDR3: CASSLGTGNQPQHF. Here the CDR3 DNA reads TGTGCCAGCAGCTTGGGGACAGGGAATCAGCCCCAGCATTTT.